The rows below give T cell receptor beta chains drawn from one sample of a study of identical twins. TCRdb reprocessed the 5' RACE reads with MiXCR, giving one entry per CDR3 protein. The sample lists roughly 720,000 distinct CDR3 sequences, 15% to 20% occurring once. The same data also contributed to another study, on T cells expressing NK-cell markers.

What was sequenced was PBMCs. These receptor sequences come from a woman between 18 and 29 years old in good health. The CDR3 runs from the conserved cysteine through the conserved F or W. D genes are given only for firm matches. The size field is filled for only some rows; it gives once, few, many or a size class.

V	D	J	size	CDR3	DNA
TRBV7-7	TRBD1	TRBJ2-1	few	CASSPLPGTGYNEQFF	TGTGCCAGCAGCCCGCTCCCCGGGACAGGCTATAATGAGCAGTTCTTC
TRBV20-1	NA	TRBJ2-7	few	CSAWTGESSYEQYF	TGCAGTGCTTGGACGGGAGAAAGCTCCTACGAGCAGTACTTC
TRBV5-1	NA	TRBJ2-5	few	CASSSPQETQYF	TGCGCCAGCAGCTCCCCCCAAGAGACCCAGTACTTC
TRBV5-1	NA	TRBJ1-1	few	CASSLVQGYTEAFF	TGCGCCAGCAGCTTGGTCCAGGGGTACACTGAAGCTTTCTTT
TRBV20-1	NA	TRBJ1-6	few	CSARGINSPLHF	TGCAGTGCTAGAGGCATTAATTCACCCCTCCACTTT
TRBV12-5	TRBD1	TRBJ2-6	NA	CASGLVRGTGALVLTF	TGTGCTAGTGGTTTGGTGCGTGGGACAGGTGCATTAGTCCTGACTTTC
TRBV29-1	NA	TRBJ1-2	NA	CSVGGTWKRGYTF	TGCAGCGTTGGAGGTACCTGGAAGAGGGGCTACACCTTC
TRBV6-5	NA	TRBJ1-1	few	CASSTGQLKPFF	TGTGCCAGCAGTACCGGACAGCTTAAGCCTTTCTTT
TRBV20-1	TRBD2	TRBJ2-1	NA	CSARGEGTGNYNEQFF	TGCAGTGCTAGAGGGGAGGGGACGGGGAATTACAATGAGCAGTTCTTC
TRBV12-3/TRBV12-4	NA	TRBJ2-3	many	CASSLGVSTDTQYF	TGTGCCAGCAGTTTAGGGGTTTCCACAGATACGCAGTATTTT
TRBV6-5	NA	TRBJ1-1	few	CASSYLQGYTEAFF	TGTGCCAGCAGTTACCTCCAGGGGTACACTGAAGCTTTCTTT